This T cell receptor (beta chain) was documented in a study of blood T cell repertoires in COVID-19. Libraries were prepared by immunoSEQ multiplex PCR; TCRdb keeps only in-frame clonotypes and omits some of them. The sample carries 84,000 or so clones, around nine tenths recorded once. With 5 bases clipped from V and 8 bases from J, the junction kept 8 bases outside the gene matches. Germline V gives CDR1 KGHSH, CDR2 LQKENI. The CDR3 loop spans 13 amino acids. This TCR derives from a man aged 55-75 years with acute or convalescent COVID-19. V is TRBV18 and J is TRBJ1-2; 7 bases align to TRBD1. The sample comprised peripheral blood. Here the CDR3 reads CASSVTGRRGYTF. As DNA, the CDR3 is TGTGCCAGCTCAGTGACAGGGCGTCGGGGCTACACCTTC.